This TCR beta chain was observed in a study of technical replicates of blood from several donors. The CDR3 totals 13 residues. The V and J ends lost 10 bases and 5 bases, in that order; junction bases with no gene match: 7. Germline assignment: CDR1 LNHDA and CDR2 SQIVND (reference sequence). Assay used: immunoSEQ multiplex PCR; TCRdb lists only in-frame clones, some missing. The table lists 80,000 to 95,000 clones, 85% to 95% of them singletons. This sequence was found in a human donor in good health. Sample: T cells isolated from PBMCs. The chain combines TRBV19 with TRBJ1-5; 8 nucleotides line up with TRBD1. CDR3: CATSGTGDQPQHF. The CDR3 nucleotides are TGTGCCACCTCCGGGACAGGAGATCAGCCCCAGCATTTT.